These 3 T cell receptor beta chains were all obtained from the same sample, sequenced in a study of shared clonotypes between healthy human individuals. TCRdb keeps only in-frame clones here, not all; method: immunoSEQ multiplex PCR. The data show fewer than 200,000 clones, 90% to 95% seen once. Material for sequencing was naive CD4+ T cells sorted from blood. Indicated subset: CD45RA+ positively selected. These receptors were obtained from a woman aged 25 to 39 in good health.

The chain joins TRBV28 to TRBJ2-7, with D perhaps matching TRBD2 (6 bases). Germline CDR1 reads MDHEN; CDR2 reads SYDVKM. The CDR3 is 14 residues long. The V end was cut by 4 bases, the J end by 1 base, with 11 bases between. The chain's CDR3 is CASSSGGLSYEQYF. In DNA form, the CDR3 reads TGTGCCAGCAGTTCCGGGGGTTTATCCTACGAGCAGTACTTC.

This rearrangement joins TRBV5-1 to TRBJ1-3, with D perhaps TRBD1 (5 bases). V was cut by 4 bases and J by 0 bases, with 8 bases left in between. Germline CDR1 reads SGHRS; CDR2 reads YFSETQ. The CDR3 consists of 14 residues. For the CDR3, the DNA is TGCGCCAGCAGCCCCGACAGCTCTGGAAACACCATATATTTT. This gives the protein CASSPDSSGNTIYF.

The chain links TRBV9 to TRBJ2-6; the match to TRBD2 covers 11 bases. Trimming cost V 0 bases and J 2 bases; bases outside gene matches: 7. This CDR3 has 19 residues. Germline V gene sequence: CDR1 SGDLS, CDR2 YYNGEE. CDR3 protein: CASSVADSGRATGANVLTF. Here the CDR3 DNA reads TGTGCCAGCAGCGTAGCTGATAGCGGGAGGGCCACTGGGGCCAACGTCCTGACTTTC.